Each of the 5 T cell receptor beta chains below was sequenced from the same sample in a study of T cell changes during pregnancy in multiple sclerosis. This table comes from immunoSEQ multiplex PCR, and its TCRdb copy is limited to in-frame clones, with some not included. This repertoire shows about 85,000 clones, roughly nine tenths found once; its top ten account for roughly 2.5%. The sequences come from peripheral blood, collected in the first trimester of pregnancy. All receptors come from a female donor with multiple sclerosis, enrolled in a pregnancy study.

The gene calls are TRBV10-3 and TRBJ1-4; 10 nucleotides line up with TRBD1. Germline values: CDR1 ENHRY, CDR2 SYGVKD. J was trimmed by 5 bases and V by 4 bases; bases with no gene match: 4. This CDR3 contains 15 residues. The CDR3 protein is CAISATGGGNEKLFF. The CDR3 nucleotides are TGTGCCATCAGTGCGACAGGGGGCGGGAATGAAAAACTGTTTTTT.

This sequence joins TRBV10-3 and TRBJ2-1; TRBD1 aligns across 10 bases. This CDR3 comprises 13 residues. The germline CDR1 and CDR2 sequences are ENHRY and SYGVKD. Trimming removed 8 bases from V and 6 bases from J; junction bases left unmatched: 4. CDR3 nucleotide sequence: TGTGCCATCGGACAGGGGGAAGGCAATGAGCAGTTCTTC. It translates to CAIGQGEGNEQFF.

The J gene is TRBJ2-1, the V gene TRBV11-3; possibly TRBD2 for D (5 bases). V was shortened by 5 bases and J by 10 bases, with 12 bases between the two germline ends. Germline V gene lookup returns CDR1 SGHNT and CDR2 YENEEA. This CDR3 has 12 amino acids. In DNA, the CDR3 is TGTGCCAGCAGCGGGCTAGCACGGGAGCAGTTCTTC. Protein sequence: CASSGLAREQFF.

The chain employs TRBV28 and TRBJ2-3; tentatively, D is TRBD2 (6 bases). Germline V gene data show CDR1 as MDHEN and CDR2 as SYDVKM. The CDR3 consists of 19 residues. The V and J ends lost 7 bases and 0 bases respectively, with 26 bases between them. CDR3 region: CASISTTFRDWVSTDTQYF. The CDR3 DNA is TGTGCCAGCATTTCAACTACTTTTAGGGACTGGGTGAGCACAGATACGCAGTATTTT.

The V and J genes are TRBV2 and TRBJ1-1, with D possibly matching TRBD1 (5 bases). Germline V gene sequence: CDR1 SNHLY, CDR2 FYNNEI. V gave up 8 bases and J gave up 5 bases, with 12 bases separating them. This CDR3 is 12 amino acids long. Here the CDR3 DNA reads TGTGCCAGCTGGAGACAGTCAACTGAAGCTTTCTTT. Encoded protein: CASWRQSTEAFF.